The 2 T cell receptor beta chains below all came from one sample that was sequenced in a study of OX40 agonist ivuxolimab in advanced cancers. Sequencing was performed with immunoSEQ multiplex PCR; in TCRdb, only in-frame clones are kept and a portion is missing. The sample has around 75,000 clones; roughly 90% are singletons. Sequences were derived from CD4+ or CD8+ T cells sorted from blood, sampled in a trial of the OX40 agonist ivuxolimab. These receptors were taken from an adult with an advanced solid tumor such as melanoma, head and neck, liver or kidney cancer.

The CDR3 region has the DNA TGTGCCAGTAGTACTCAACAGGGACGAGAGACCCAGTACTTC. Protein: CASSTQQGRETQYF. The V call is TRBV19, the J call TRBJ2-5; TRBD1 is a possible D gene (6 bases). The CDR3 spans 14 residues. Germline V gives CDR1 LNHDA, CDR2 SQIVND (reference sequence). Trimming took 4 bases from V and 4 from J, leaving 13 bases between them.

The genes are TRBV4-2 and TRBJ2-7; 11 bases map to TRBD1. Per the germline V gene, CDR1 is LGHNA and CDR2 is YNFKEQ. The V gene end was trimmed by 4 bases and the J gene end by 0 bases; junction bases not matched to a gene: 2. The CDR3 covers 15 residues. In DNA, the CDR3 is TGTGCCAGCAGCCTAGGGACAGGGGGCTCCTACGAGCAGTACTTC. Encoded protein: CASSLGTGGSYEQYF.